This TCR beta chain came from a study of technical replicates of blood from a handful of donors. Germline CDR1 MRHNA, CDR2 SNTAGT. The CDR3 is made up of 15 amino acids. Trimming took 4 bases from V and 0 from J; bases not matched to a gene: 1. TCRdb's table, derived via immunoSEQ multiplex PCR, lists solely in-frame clones and lacks some. Among about 56,000 clones listed, 90% to 95% were seen once. This sequence joins TRBV6-4 and TRBJ2-1, with 9 bases lining up with TRBD1. Sample: PBMCs. This clonotype was sampled from a human donor in good health. Some clones in this sample may be carry-over from other donors' samples. CDR3 residues: CASSGGQGSYNEQFF. Here the CDR3 DNA reads TGTGCCAGCAGTGGGGGACAGGGCTCCTACAATGAGCAGTTCTTC.